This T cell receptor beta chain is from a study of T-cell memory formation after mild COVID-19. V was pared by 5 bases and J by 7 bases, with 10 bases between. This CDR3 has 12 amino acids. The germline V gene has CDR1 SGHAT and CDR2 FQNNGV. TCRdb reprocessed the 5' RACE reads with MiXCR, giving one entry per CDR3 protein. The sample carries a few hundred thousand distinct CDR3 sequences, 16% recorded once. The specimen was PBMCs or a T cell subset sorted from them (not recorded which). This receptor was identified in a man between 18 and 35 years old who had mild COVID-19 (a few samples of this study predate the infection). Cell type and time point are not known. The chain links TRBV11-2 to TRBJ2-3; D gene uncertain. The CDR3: CASSPSGYTQYF. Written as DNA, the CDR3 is TGTGCCAGCAGCCCTAGTGGGTATACGCAGTATTTT.